This T cell receptor beta chain emerged from a study of cytomegalovirus exposure and HLA in healthy donors. In the study overall: Most donors, 80% to 90% of over 350 genotyped, fell in the Caucasian-associated ancestry cluster.

The PCR made use of 60 Vbeta and 13 Jbeta primers. Produced via immunoSEQ multiplex PCR; TCRdb's table is partial and in-frame only. This sample has about 140,000 clones, with roughly three quarters found just once. Overall study results and limits: Some V segments could not be told apart, so they were left out, TRBV6-2 and TRBV6-3 among them.

Between the trimmed V and J ends, which lost 5 bases and 3 bases, there was a span of 16 bases. Germline CDR1 is MNHEY and CDR2 is SMNVEV (reference sequence). The CDR3 runs to 15 residues. On this clone itself: Its specificity is unknown.

The rearrangement joins TRBV27 to TRBJ2-5, with D possibly being TRBD1 (5 bases). Specimen: PBMCs. The receptor comes from a young man in good health and CMV-seronegative. This CDR3 is CASSPLGRVEETQYF. In nucleotides, the CDR3 is TGTGCCAGCAGTCCATTAGGCAGGGTGGAAGAGACCCAGTACTTC.